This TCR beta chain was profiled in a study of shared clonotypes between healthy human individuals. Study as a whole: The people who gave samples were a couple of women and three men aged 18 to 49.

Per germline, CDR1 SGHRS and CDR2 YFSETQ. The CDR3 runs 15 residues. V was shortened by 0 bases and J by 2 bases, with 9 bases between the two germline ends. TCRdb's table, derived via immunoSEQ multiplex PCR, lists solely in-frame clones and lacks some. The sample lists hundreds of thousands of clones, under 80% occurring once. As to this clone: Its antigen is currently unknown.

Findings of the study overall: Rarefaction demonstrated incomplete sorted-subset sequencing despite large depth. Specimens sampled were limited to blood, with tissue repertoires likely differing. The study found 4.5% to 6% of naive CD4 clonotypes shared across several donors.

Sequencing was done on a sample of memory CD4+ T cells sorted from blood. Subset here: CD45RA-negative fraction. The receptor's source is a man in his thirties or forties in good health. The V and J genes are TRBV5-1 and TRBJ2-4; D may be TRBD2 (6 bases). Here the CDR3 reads CASSLGRETKNIQYF. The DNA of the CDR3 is TGCGCCAGCAGCTTGGGGCGGGAAACCAAAAACATTCAGTACTTC.